This TCR beta chain was captured in a study of CD8+ T cells in alopecia areata. About the study: Patients took tofacitinib for 6 to 18 months, followed by 6 drug-free months.

Isolated RNA was reverse transcribed into cDNA used as the sequencing template. Assay used: immunoSEQ multiplex PCR; TCRdb lists only in-frame clones, some missing. The sample has about 220,000 clones; 50% to 70% are singletons. CDR1 is LNHDA, CDR2 SQIVND, per germline (reference sequence). The V end was cut by 9 bases, the J end by 7 bases, with 18 bases between. The CDR3 covers 14 residues. The sample's treatment: oral pan-JAK inhibitor, 5-10 mg twice daily. The sample was CD4+ T cells sorted from blood, taken at week 4, from a patient treated with tofacitinib. The chain links TRBV19 to TRBJ2-2; unclear D gene. This sequence originates from a human donor with alopecia areata. The CDR3 DNA reads as TGTGCCAGCAGCCAGGCCGGTCTGGTCGGGGAGCTGTTTTTT. It yields the protein CASSQAGLVGELFF.